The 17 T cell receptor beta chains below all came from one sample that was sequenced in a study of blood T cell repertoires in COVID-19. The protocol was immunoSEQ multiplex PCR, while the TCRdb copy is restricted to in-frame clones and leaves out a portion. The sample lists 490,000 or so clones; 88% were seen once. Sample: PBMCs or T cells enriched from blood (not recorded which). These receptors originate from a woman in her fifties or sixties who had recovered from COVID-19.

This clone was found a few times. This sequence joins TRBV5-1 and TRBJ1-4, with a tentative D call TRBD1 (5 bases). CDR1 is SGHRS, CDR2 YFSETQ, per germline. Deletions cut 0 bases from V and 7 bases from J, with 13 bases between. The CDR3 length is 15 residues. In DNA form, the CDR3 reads TGCGCCAGCAGCTTGGCGCGCCAGGGAGGTGAAAAACTGTTTTTT. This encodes CASSLARQGGEKLFF.

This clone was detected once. The CDR3: CASSKGFWDSLNTEAFF. The DNA for the CDR3 is TGTGCCAGCAGCAAAGGGTTCTGGGACAGCCTGAACACTGAAGCTTTCTTT. This sequence joins TRBV21-1 and TRBJ1-1; whether TRBD1, the table's D call, matches the DNA was not checked. TRBV21-1 represents a pseudogene. The CDR3 consists of 17 residues.

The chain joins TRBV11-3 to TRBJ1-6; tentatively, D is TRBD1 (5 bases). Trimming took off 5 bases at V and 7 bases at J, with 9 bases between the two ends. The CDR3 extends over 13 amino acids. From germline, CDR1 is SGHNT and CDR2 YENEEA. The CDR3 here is CASSPGMNSPLHF. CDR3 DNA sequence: TGTGCCAGCAGCCCAGGGATGAATTCACCCCTCCACTTT.

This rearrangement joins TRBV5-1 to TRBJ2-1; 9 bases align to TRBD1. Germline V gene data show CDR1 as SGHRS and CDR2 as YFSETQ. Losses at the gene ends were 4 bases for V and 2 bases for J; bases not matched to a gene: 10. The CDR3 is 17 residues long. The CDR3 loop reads CASSRVATGGTYNEQFF. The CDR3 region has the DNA TGCGCCAGCAGCCGCGTAGCGACAGGGGGTACCTACAATGAGCAGTTCTTC.

In nucleotides, the CDR3 is TGTGCCAGCAGCCCCCGGGGAGGGGAGACCCAGTACTTC. Amino acid sequence: CASSPRGGETQYF. The chain is built from TRBV7-8 and TRBJ2-5, with TRBD2 matching over 7 bases. This CDR3 region has 13 residues. Per germline, CDR1 SGHVS and CDR2 FQNEAQ. The V gene end was trimmed by 5 bases and the J gene end by 5 bases; junction bases not matched to a gene: 5.

CDR3 amino acids: CASSTSGLAAYEQYF. The CDR3 nucleotides read TGTGCCAGTAGTACGTCCGGACTAGCGGCCTACGAGCAGTACTTC. V usage is TRBV19 and J usage is TRBJ2-7; TRBD2 aligns across 10 bases. Germline assignment: CDR1 LNHDA and CDR2 SQIVND (reference sequence). The trim removed 4 bases at V and 2 bases at J, leaving 5 bases unmatched. The CDR3 runs to 15 residues.

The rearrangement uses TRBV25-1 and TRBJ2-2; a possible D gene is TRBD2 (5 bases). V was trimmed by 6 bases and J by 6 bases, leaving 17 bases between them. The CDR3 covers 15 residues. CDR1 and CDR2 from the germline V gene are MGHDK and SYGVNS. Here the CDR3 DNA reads TGTGCCAGCAGGGACCCGGGGTGGTCCGCCGGGGAGCTGTTTTTT. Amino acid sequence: CASRDPGWSAGELFF.

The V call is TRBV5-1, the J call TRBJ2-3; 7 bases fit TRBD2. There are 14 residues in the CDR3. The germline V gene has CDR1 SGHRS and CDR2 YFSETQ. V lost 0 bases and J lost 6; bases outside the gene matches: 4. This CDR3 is CASSLGDYLDTQYF. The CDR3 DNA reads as TGCGCCAGCAGCTTGGGGGACTACCTGGATACGCAGTATTTT. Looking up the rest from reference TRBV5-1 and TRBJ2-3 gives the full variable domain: KAGVTQTPRYLIKTRGQQVTLSCSPISGHRSVSWYQQTPGQGLQFLFEYFSETQRNKGNFPGRFSGRQFSNSRSEMNVSTLELGDSALYLCASSLGDYLDTQYFGPGTRLTVL.

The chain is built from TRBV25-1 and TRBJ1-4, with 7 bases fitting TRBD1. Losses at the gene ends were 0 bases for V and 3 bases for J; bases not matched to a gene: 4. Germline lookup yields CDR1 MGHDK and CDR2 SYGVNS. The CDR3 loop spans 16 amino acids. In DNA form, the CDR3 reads TGTGCCAGCAGTGAATATCAGACAGGGTCTAATGAAAAACTGTTTTTT. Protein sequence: CASSEYQTGSNEKLFF.

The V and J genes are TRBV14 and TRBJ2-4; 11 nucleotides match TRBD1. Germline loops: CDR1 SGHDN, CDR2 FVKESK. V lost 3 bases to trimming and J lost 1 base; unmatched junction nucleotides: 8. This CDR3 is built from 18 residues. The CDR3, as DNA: TGTGCCAGCAGCCAGGGACAGGGGGGGACCGGTGCCAAAAACATTCAGTACTTC. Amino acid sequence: CASSQGQGGTGAKNIQYF.

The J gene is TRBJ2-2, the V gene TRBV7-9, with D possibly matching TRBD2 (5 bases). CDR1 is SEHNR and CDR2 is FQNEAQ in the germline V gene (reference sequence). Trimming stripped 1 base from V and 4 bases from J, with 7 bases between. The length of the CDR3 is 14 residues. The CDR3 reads CASSLGGGTGELFF. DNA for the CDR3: TGTGCCAGCAGCTTAGGCGGAGGCACCGGGGAGCTGTTTTTT.

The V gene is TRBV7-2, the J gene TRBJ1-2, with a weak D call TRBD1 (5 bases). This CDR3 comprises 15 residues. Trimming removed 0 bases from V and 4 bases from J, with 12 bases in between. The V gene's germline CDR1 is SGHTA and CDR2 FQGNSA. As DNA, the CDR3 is TGTGCCAGCAGCTTAGCGGGGCGGGGGAGCTATGGCTACACCTTC. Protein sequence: CASSLAGRGSYGYTF.

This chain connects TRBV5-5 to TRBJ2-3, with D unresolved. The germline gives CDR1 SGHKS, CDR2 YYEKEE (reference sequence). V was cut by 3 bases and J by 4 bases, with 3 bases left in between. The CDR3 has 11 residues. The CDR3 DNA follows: TGTGCCAGCAGCTCATCAGATACGCAGTATTTT. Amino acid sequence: CASSSSDTQYF.

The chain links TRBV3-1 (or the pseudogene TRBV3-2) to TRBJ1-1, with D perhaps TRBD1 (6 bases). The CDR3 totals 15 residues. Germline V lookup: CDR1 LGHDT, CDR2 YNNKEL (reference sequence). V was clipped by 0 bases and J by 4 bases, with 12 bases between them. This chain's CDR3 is CASSQDPGAGTEAFF. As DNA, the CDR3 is TGTGCCAGCAGCCAAGATCCAGGGGCGGGCACTGAAGCTTTCTTT.

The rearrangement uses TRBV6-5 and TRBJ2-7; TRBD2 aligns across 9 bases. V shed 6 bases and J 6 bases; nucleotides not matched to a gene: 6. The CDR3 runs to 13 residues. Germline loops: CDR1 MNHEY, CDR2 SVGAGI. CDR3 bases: TGTGCCAGCAGGGCGGGAGGGGTGGCCGAGCAGTACGTC. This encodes CASRAGGVAEQYV.

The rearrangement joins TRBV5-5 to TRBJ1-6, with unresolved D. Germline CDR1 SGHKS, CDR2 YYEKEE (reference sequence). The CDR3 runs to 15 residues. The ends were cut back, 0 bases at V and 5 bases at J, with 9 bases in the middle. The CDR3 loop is CASSLGAWDNSPLHF. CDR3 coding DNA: TGTGCCAGCAGCTTGGGGGCGTGGGATAATTCACCCCTCCACTTT. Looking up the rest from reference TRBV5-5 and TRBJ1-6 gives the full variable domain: DAGVTQSPTHLIKTRGQQVTLRCSPISGHKSVSWYQQVLGQGPQFIFQYYEKEERGRGNFPDRFSARQFPNYSSELNVNALLLGDSALYLCASSLGAWDNSPLHFGNGTRLTVT.

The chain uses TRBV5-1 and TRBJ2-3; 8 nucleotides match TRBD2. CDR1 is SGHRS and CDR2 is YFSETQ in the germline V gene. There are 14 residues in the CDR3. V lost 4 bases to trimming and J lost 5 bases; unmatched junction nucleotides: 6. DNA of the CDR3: TGCGCCAGCAGCGTGACGGGGGGGCAAGATACGCAGTATTTT. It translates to CASSVTGGQDTQYF.